The clone carrying this T cell receptor beta chain has a count of ten or more. The antigen is unknown. Researchers took RNA transcripts and amplified the TCR beta CDR3 regions from them. Initially, a first-round RT-PCR of the TCR CDR3 employed the HTBI primer set. A single record per CDR3 protein comes from TCRdb applying MiXCR to the multiplex PCR reads. The data show about 590,000 distinct CDR3 sequences, over 12% seen once. These data are taken from a study of T cells in Graves' hyperthyroidism and ophthalmopathy. Study details: Blood from the periphery was taken at initial diagnosis, before any treatment. Overall study findings and caveats: Most thyroid clonotypes expanded above 0.001 were also detected in blood.

Ophthalmopathy cases scored 3 or more on the Clinical Activity Score and 4 or more on NOSPECS grade, with duration below 3 months. Clinical symptoms, serum thyroxine and TRAb, thyroid ultrasound and orbital computed tomography together formed the diagnostic basis. The germline CDR1 and CDR2 sequences are MDHEN and SYDVKM. There are 15 residues in the CDR3. V was clipped by 6 bases and J by 0 bases, with 12 bases between them. Sequenced: blood. This TCR was sampled from a woman aged 18-30 years with Graves' ophthalmopathy. The genes are TRBV28 and TRBJ1-5; D gene ambiguous. CDR3 nucleotides: TGTGCCAGCAGCCCACTAATTGATAGCAATCAGCCCCAGCATTTT. Amino acids: CASSPLIDSNQPQHF. Based on the CDR3 plus reference TRBV28 and TRBJ1-5, the full variable domain is DVKVTQSSRYLVKRTGEKVFLECVQDMDHENMFWYRQDPGLGLRLIYFSYDVKMKEKGDIPEGYSVSREKKERFSLILESASTNQTSMYLCASSPLIDSNQPQHFGDGTRLSIL.